This passage covers 9 T cell receptor beta chains from one sample sequenced in a study of T cells in Graves' hyperthyroidism and ophthalmopathy. What was amplified from RNA transcripts were TCR beta CDR3 regions. TCR CDR3 regions were first amplified by RT-PCR with HTBI primers. TCRdb redid the calling of the multiplex PCR reads with MiXCR, one entry per CDR3 protein. Among about 580,000 distinct CDR3 sequences, under 60% were seen once, and the ten largest hold approximately 8.4%. Sequencing was done on a sample of peripheral blood or thyroid tissue (not recorded which). Every receptor here comes from a young woman with Graves' hyperthyroidism.

This clonotype appeared many times. CDR3 in DNA: TGCAGTGCTAGTCTGGAAGGCGAGTGGGAGACCCAGTACTTC. It is translated as CSASLEGEWETQYF. The chain uses TRBV20-1 and TRBJ2-5; D is uncertain. The CDR3 sequence is 14 residues long. From germline, CDR1 is DFQATT and CDR2 SNEGSKA (reference sequence). The ends were cut back, 3 bases at V and 5 bases at J, with 16 bases in the middle.

This clonotype was seen once. V and J are TRBV20-1 and TRBJ2-5; 10 bases fit TRBD2. This CDR3 has 12 residues. CDR1 and CDR2 (germline): DFQATT, SNEGSKA (reference sequence). CDR3 loop: CRAGGPDETQYF. For the CDR3, the DNA is TGCAGAGCGGGAGGGCCGGATGAGACCCAGTACTTC.

This sequence joins TRBV7-9 and TRBJ1-2, with TRBD1 identical over 11 bases. This CDR3 has 15 amino acids. V shed 5 bases, J shed 5 bases, and the junction held 7 bases outside the gene matches. Per the germline V gene, CDR1 is SEHNR and CDR2 is FQNEAQ (reference sequence). DNA of the CDR3: TGTGCCAGCAGCCGGACAGGGGGCCACGAGTATGGCTACACCTTC. Protein sequence: CASSRTGGHEYGYTF.

This clonotype has ten or more counts. The V and J genes are TRBV6-1 and TRBJ1-5, with D possibly being TRBD1 (5 bases). The ends were cut back, 6 bases at V and 4 bases at J, with 16 bases in the middle. Germline V gene data show CDR1 as MNHNS and CDR2 as SASEGT. The CDR3 is 15 amino acids. CDR3 DNA: TGTGCCAGCAGGGAGGTGTGGGGCAGGAATCAGCCCCAGCATTTT. Its protein is CASREVWGRNQPQHF.

The table lists this clonotype with a few counts. The chain links TRBV6-6 to TRBJ1-2, with D possibly matching TRBD1 (5 bases). V was shortened by 0 bases and J by 5 bases, with 7 bases between the two germline ends. The CDR3 runs 13 residues. In germline, CDR1 is MNHNY, CDR2 SVGAGI (reference sequence). The CDR3 sequence: CASSYSTDYGYTF. CDR3 in DNA: TGTGCCAGCAGTTACTCGACAGATTATGGCTACACCTTC.

The chain combines TRBV20-1 with TRBJ2-5, with 10 bases matching TRBD1. V trimming: 6 bases; J trimming: 8 bases; junction bases outside the gene matches: 12. Germline V CDR1 and CDR2: DFQATT, SNEGSKA (reference sequence). The CDR3 runs to 14 residues. This chain's CDR3 is CSAGGQGILGTQYF. CDR3 bases: TGCAGTGCGGGGGGACAGGGGATCTTGGGAACCCAGTACTTC.

This clonotype has ten or more counts. The chain uses TRBV7-9 and TRBJ2-7; D is unclear. The V and J ends lost 1 base and 6 bases respectively, with 13 bases between them. This CDR3 contains 14 residues. The germline V gene encodes CDR1 SEHNR and CDR2 FQNEAQ (reference sequence). CDR3 nucleotide sequence: TGTGCCAGCAGCTTAGAGTGGCTAGATGGCGAGCAGTACTTC. It codes for CASSLEWLDGEQYF. Filled out from reference TRBV7-9 and TRBJ2-7, the complete variable domain reads DTGVSQNPRHKITKRGQNVTFRCDPISEHNRLYWYRQTLGQGPEFLTYFQNEAQLEKSRLLSDRFSAERPKGSFSTLEIQRTEQGDSAMYLCASSLEWLDGEQYFGPGTRLTVT.

This clonotype was recorded at least ten times. V and J are TRBV29-1 and TRBJ2-7; 7 nucleotides agree with TRBD2. The CDR3 extends over 11 amino acids. The germline CDR1 and CDR2 sequences are SQVTM and ANQGSEA. The CDR3 sequence: CSVSGGYEQYF. The CDR3 region has the DNA TGCAGTGTTTCGGGGGGCTACGAGCAGTACTTC.

This clonotype was observed a few times. No conserved phenylalanine or tryptophan ends this CDR3, so it is likely a read error. This rearrangement joins TRBV14 to TRBJ1-1, with D tentatively TRBD1 (5 bases). V dropped 3 bases and J dropped 11 bases, with 19 bases sitting between them. CDR1 is SGHDN, CDR2 FVKESK, per germline. The CDR3 extends over 14 amino acids. The CDR3 is CASSQWTSRERAFS. The CDR3 region has the DNA TGTGCCAGCAGCCAGTGGACATCACGCGAAAGGGCTTTCTCT.